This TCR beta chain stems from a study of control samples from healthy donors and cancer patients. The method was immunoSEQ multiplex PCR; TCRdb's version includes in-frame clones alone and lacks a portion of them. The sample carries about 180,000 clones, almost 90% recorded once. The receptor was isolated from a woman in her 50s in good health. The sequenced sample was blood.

CDR3 nucleotide sequence: TGTGCCAGCACAACGAATCGGGGACAGAACTATGGCTACACCTTC. Amino acids: CASTTNRGQNYGYTF. This chain uses TRBV2 with TRBJ1-2, with TRBD1 matching 7 bases. CDR1 and CDR2 from the germline V gene are SNHLY and FYNNEI. The CDR3 extends over 15 amino acids. V shed 7 bases and J 2 bases; nucleotides not matched to a gene: 10.